A selection of T cell receptor beta chains follows, all from one sample in a study of blood T cell repertoires in COVID-19. The table came from immunoSEQ multiplex PCR; TCRdb's copy has only in-frame clones and leaves some out. The repertoire holds 180,000 or so clones, with roughly 85% as singletons. Input material: peripheral blood. Receptors originate from a man in his 60s with acute or convalescent COVID-19. Both conserved end residues are part of each CDR3. Fields, in order: D gene, V gene, J gene, clone size, CDR3 DNA, CDR3 protein. A D gene is named only where the DNA matches it firmly. Clone sizes are given selectively: once, few, many, or a class where the clone is expanded.

.	TRBV28	TRBJ1-5	.	TGTGCCAGCAGTTCCCCCGGTGAACCGCCCCAGCATTTT	CASSSPGEPPQHF
.	TRBV19	TRBJ2-1	.	TGTGCCAGTAGTATAGATCGAACTACTAAGCAGTTCTTC	CASSIDRTTKQFF
.	TRBV29-1	TRBJ1-3	.	TGCAGCGTCCGGGACACCAACTCTGGAAACACCATATATTTT	CSVRDTNSGNTIYF
.	TRBV24-1	TRBJ1-2	.	TGTGCCAAAGTCAGAGGAGCCCCCTCCCAAAACTATGGTTACACCTTC	CAKVRGAPSQNYGYTF
TRBD2	TRBV24-1	TRBJ2-1	.	TGTGCCACCAGTGACCCGGCCGGTAATACGGGGGGGCCGCAGTTCTTC	CATSDPAGNTGGPQFF
.	TRBV28	TRBJ1-1	.	TGTGCCAGCAGTTTTGGCGGCAATCTGAACACTGAAGCTTTCTTT	CASSFGGNLNTEAFF
.	TRBV28	TRBJ2-7	once	TGTGCCAGCCACGCAGGGGTCCACGAGCAGTACTTC	CASHAGVHEQYF
TRBD1	TRBV11-2	TRBJ1-3	.	TGTGCCAGCAGCGACCTGTACAGGGGTGGTGGAAACACCATATATTTT	CASSDLYRGGGNTIYF
.	TRBV5-1	TRBJ1-4	.	TGCGCCAGCAGCTGGGGCGACAGGAAAACTAATGAAAAACTGTTTTTT	CASSWGDRKTNEKLFF
TRBD1	TRBV7-6	TRBJ2-3	.	TGTGCCAGCAGCCGGACAGGGGTGGATACGCAGTATTTT	CASSRTGVDTQYF
TRBD1	TRBV6-5	TRBJ1-1	few	TGTGCCAGCAGTACGACAGGGGCGAACACTGAAGCTTTCTTT	CASSTTGANTEAFF
.	TRBV9	TRBJ2-3	.	TGTGCCAGCAGCGTAGCGGGGGAGCAGCCAGATACGCAGTATTTT	CASSVAGEQPDTQYF
.	TRBV29-1	TRBJ1-1	.	TGCAGCGTTGGACTGTATAGCACTGAAGCTTTCTTT	CSVGLYSTEAFF
TRBD1	TRBV27	TRBJ1-6	.	TGTGCCAGCAGGACCCCGGGACAGAATTCACCCCTCCACTTT	CASRTPGQNSPLHF
.	TRBV5-1	TRBJ1-2	.	TGCGCCAGCAGCTTCAGTTCCTATGGCTACACCTTC	CASSFSSYGYTF
.	TRBV5-1	TRBJ1-1	.	TGCGCCAGCAGTCGCACGTCCGGGTCTAACACTGAAGCTTTCTTT	CASSRTSGSNTEAFF
TRBD1	TRBV27	TRBJ1-5	.	TGTGCCAGCAGTTCGGGACAGGGTAATCAGCCCCAGCATTTT	CASSSGQGNQPQHF
TRBD2	TRBV14	TRBJ2-5	.	TGTGCCAGCAGCCAACGTCTAGCGGGAGAGAGGGAGACCCAGTACTTC	CASSQRLAGERETQYF
.	TRBV28	TRBJ2-1	few	TGTGCCAGCAGTTTAGGGGCTAGTAGTTGGTTCTTC	CASSLGASSWFF
TRBD1	TRBV24-1	TRBJ2-1	.	TGTGCCACCAGTGATCCACTCGGACAGGGGCCCTACAATGAGCAGTTCTTC	CATSDPLGQGPYNEQFF
.	TRBV6-5	TRBJ2-3	.	TGTGCCAGCAGTCTTGGAGGAGTTCAAAGTACGCAGTATTTT	CASSLGGVQSTQYF
.	TRBV30	TRBJ1-2	.	TGTGCCTGGATCCCCGGGGAGGGCCATGGCTACACCTTC	CAWIPGEGHGYTF
TRBD1	TRBV5-4	TRBJ2-2	once	TGTGCCAGCAGCGCACAGGGGGCTAACACCGGGGAGCTGTTTTTT	CASSAQGANTGELFF